This T cell receptor (beta chain) came from a study of cytomegalovirus exposure and HLA in healthy donors. The germline V gene encodes CDR1 SGHVS and CDR2 FNYEAQ. Trimming removed 5 bases at V and 0 bases at J, with 14 bases between. This CDR3 region has 16 residues. The study's findings and limits: Most of the CMV-associated TCR beta chains (in a later analysis) appeared to be HLA-restricted.

In regard to this clone: Its antigen remains unknown.

PCR involved 60 Vbeta and 13 Jbeta primers. Sequenced by immunoSEQ multiplex PCR; TCRdb stores in-frame clones only, minus some. The sample holds roughly 160,000 clones, around 77% seen once. The chain recombines TRBV7-6 with TRBJ1-3; a weak D match, TRBD1 (6 bases). This receptor was taken from a man aged 25-40 years in good health and CMV-seropositive. Sequencing used PBMCs. CDR3 loop: CASSRGGASSGNTIYF. The CDR3 nucleotides read TGTGCCAGCAGCCGTGGGGGGGCCAGCTCTGGAAACACCATATATTTT.